Listed below are T cell receptor beta chains from one sample, sequenced in a study of chemoradiotherapy in HPV16-positive cancers. Using immunoSEQ multiplex PCR, the repertoire was profiled, and TCRdb retains in-frame clones only, with some absent. Here the sample spans around 30,000 clones, about 87% being singletons. Sequencing was performed on blood, taken from a patient who underwent chemoradiotherapy. The origin of the receptors is a human donor with HPV-associated anogenital cancer. Each CDR3 is given without its conserved first and last residue.

CDR3aa,v_gene
ASSVDQAVLTDTQY,TRBV9
ASSLSNYGYT,TRBV5-6
ASSQQTGGNSPLH,TRBV7-9
ASSLGPGQSYGYT,TRBV5-1
ASSPAVGGYTGELF,TRBV11-3
ASTDRSTDTQY,TRBV28
ASILGTSDSPLH,TRBV6-6
ASSLAQLYEQY,TRBV5-6
ASSPFANEQF,TRBV18
ASSPSSGGTTDTQY,TRBV18
ASSGIVGDSYEQY,TRBV18
AISESGTGGEKLF,TRBV10-3
ASSYGPETQY,TRBV6-5
ASSGRDRGYTEAF,TRBV7-6
ASSLRPGDSYGYT,TRBV7-3
ASSRTRDSYEQY,TRBV4-1
AFSPPGLAGGSTDTQY,TRBV30
ASSLGHGTNTEAF,TRBV11-2
ASSSSGTFNYGYT,TRBV7-2
ASSLAQETQY,TRBV5-1
ASSKVPGPYNSPLH,TRBV21-1
SVERGQGDLDTQY,TRBV29-1
AWSRQTGEQY,TRBV30
ASSRGTVNTGELF,TRBV5-1
ASSEEGSTRETQY,TRBV6-1
ASSQSQVNTEAF,TRBV16
ASSKCHGGSYGYT,TRBV21-1
ASSDRYGYT,TRBV10-1
ASSLDRERSEQY,TRBV27
ASSESRDYEQY,TRBV10-2
ASSSLAGTSTDTQY,TRBV6-5
AWRGQGAWGYT,TRBV30
ASSSSLAGSYNEQF,TRBV27
ASSSHNRANPYGYT,TRBV28
ASSSTGMLYNEQF,TRBV28
ASSLFGELF,TRBV5-1
AISGSGTFETQY,TRBV10-3
AWRDRRGDEQF,TRBV30
ASSSRTGYGYT,TRBV7-3
ASSPSNTDTQY,TRBV27
ASIDSKVRGNTIY,TRBV19
ASSLPGSYEQY,TRBV13
ASSQDPSPGSNYGYT,TRBV4-1
ASSWGWNEKLF,TRBV5-6
ASSPMNSNSPLH,TRBV9
ASSQGQGADTEAF,TRBV4-2
ASSPRQGTEAF,TRBV7-6
ASRDSRNSPLH,TRBV19
ASSELWGAGGYT,TRBV25-1
ASSEGTVFDEQY,TRBV2
ASRGRSSYNEQF,TRBV21-1
ANQGPGVEAF,TRBV6-1
SVLREKLF,TRBV29-1
ASTRDTINYGYT,TRBV2
ASRTGGSQPQH,TRBV28
ASSRGTGRINEKLF,TRBV5-8
ASRTDRGLYEQY,TRBV5-8
ASSRINIENTEAF,TRBV4-1